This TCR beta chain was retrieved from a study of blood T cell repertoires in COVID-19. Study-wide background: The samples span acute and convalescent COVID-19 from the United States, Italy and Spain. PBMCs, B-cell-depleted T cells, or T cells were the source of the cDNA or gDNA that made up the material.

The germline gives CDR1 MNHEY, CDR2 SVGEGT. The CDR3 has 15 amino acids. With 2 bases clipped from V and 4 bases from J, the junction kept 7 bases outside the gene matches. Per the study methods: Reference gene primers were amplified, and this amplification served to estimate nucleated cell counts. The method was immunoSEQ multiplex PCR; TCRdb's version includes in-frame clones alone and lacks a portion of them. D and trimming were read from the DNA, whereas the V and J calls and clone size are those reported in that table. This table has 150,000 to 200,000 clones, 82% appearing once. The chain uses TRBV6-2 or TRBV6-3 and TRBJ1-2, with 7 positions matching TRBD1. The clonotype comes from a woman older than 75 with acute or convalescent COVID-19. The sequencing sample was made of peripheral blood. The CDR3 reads CASSYANRGGYGYTF. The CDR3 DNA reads TGTGCCAGCAGTTACGCAAACAGGGGTGGCTATGGCTACACCTTC.